The 23 T cell receptor beta chains reported below all come from one sample, sequenced in a study of neurological immune-mediated disorders (dated by TCRdb to about 2019). Library generation was performed with 5' RACE. Reads for this sample came from an Illumina HiSeq 2500. TCRdb's own reprocessing of the public reads used fastp at Q25 and MiXCR and kept productive beta chains. Records with the same CDR3 protein are collapsed into one entry carrying the most frequent genes and DNA. This sample lists under 80,000 distinct CDR3 sequences; around 5.2% were detected once. The ten most abundant clones make up roughly 2.8% of the sample. The sequenced sample consisted of PBMCs. These receptors were collected from a woman in her 30s with multiple sclerosis.

Many counts were recorded for this clonotype. CDR3 sequence: CASSYPTGGYGYTF. The CDR3 coding sequence is TGTGCCAGCAGTTACCCGACAGGGGGCTATGGCTACACCTTC. This chain connects TRBV6-6 to TRBJ1-2; 9 nucleotides match TRBD1. The trim removed 2 bases at V and 4 bases at J, leaving 2 bases unmatched. The CDR3 has 14 residues. Germline V gives CDR1 MNHNY, CDR2 SVGAGI (reference sequence).

In its sample, this clonotype was seen many times. The chain carries TRBV20-1 and TRBJ2-1, with D perhaps TRBD2 (6 bases). CDR3 size: 17 residues. Germline lookup yields CDR1 DFQATT and CDR2 SNEGSKA (reference sequence). Trimming took off 3 bases at V and 0 bases at J, with 18 bases between the two ends. CDR3 region: CSARVDGGQSSYNEQFF. Here the CDR3 DNA reads TGCAGTGCTAGGGTAGACGGGGGTCAAAGCTCCTACAATGAGCAGTTCTTC.

This clonotype has ten or more counts. The chain uses TRBV30 and TRBJ2-5; D unresolved. The germline V and J ends were trimmed by 4 bases and 2 bases, with 5 bases remaining between them. The CDR3 is 11 amino acids. The germline V gene has CDR1 GTSNPN and CDR2 SVGIG (reference sequence). The DNA of the CDR3 is TGTGCCTGGAACCCGCAAGAGACCCAGTACTTC. It is translated as CAWNPQETQYF.

V usage is TRBV3-1 and J usage is TRBJ2-5; 9 bases are a match to TRBD2. Per the germline V gene, CDR1 is LGHDT and CDR2 is YNNKEL (reference sequence). J gave up 1 base and V 5 bases, and 8 bases lay outside the gene matches. This CDR3 spans 16 amino acids. The CDR3: CASSSKTSGTQETQYF. In DNA form, the CDR3 reads TGTGCCAGCAGCTCCAAGACTAGCGGAACCCAAGAGACCCAGTACTTC.

V gene TRBV5-1 combines with J gene TRBJ2-3, with no clear D. Trimming pared 3 bases from V and 4 bases from J, leaving 9 bases between. Germline V gene lookup returns CDR1 SGHRS and CDR2 YFSETQ. This CDR3 has 13 residues. CDR3 DNA: TGCGCCAGCAGCTCCCGGGCCTCAGATACGCAGTATTTT. It translates to CASSSRASDTQYF.

This clonotype was seen many times. The genes are TRBV4-1 and TRBJ1-1; no firm D call. Germline CDR1 and CDR2: MGHRA and YSYEKL. There are 14 residues in the CDR3. The V end was cut by 7 bases, the J end by 1 base, with 13 bases between. CDR3: CASTGRGRNTEAFF. The CDR3 nucleotides are TGCGCCAGCACGGGCCGAGGGCGGAACACTGAAGCTTTCTTT.

This clonotype showed up many times. The V gene is TRBV2, the J gene TRBJ1-1; D gene unclear. The germline CDR1 and CDR2 sequences are SNHLY and FYNNEI. The length of the CDR3 is 13 residues. The ends were cut back, 2 bases at V and 0 bases at J, with 4 bases in the middle. The CDR3 protein is CASSEHLNTEAFF. CDR3 in DNA: TGTGCCAGCAGTGAACACTTGAACACTGAAGCTTTCTTT.

This clonotype was seen many times. The rearrangement joins TRBV5-1 to TRBJ1-1; D is unclear. Trimming took off 0 bases at V and 6 bases at J, with 9 bases between the two ends. The CDR3 consists of 13 residues. Germline V gene sequence: CDR1 SGHRS, CDR2 YFSETQ. The CDR3 here is CASSLDMGAEAFF. The CDR3, as DNA: TGCGCCAGCAGCTTGGATATGGGCGCTGAAGCTTTCTTT.

This clonotype showed up many times. The chain links TRBV5-1 to TRBJ2-1; D may be TRBD1 (5 bases). Germline assignment: CDR1 SGHRS and CDR2 YFSETQ. The germline V and J ends were trimmed by 0 bases and 2 bases, with 9 bases remaining between them. The CDR3 has 15 amino acids. CDR3 DNA: TGCGCCAGCAGCTTGGACAGGTTACCCTACAATGAGCAGTTCTTC. Translating it yields CASSLDRLPYNEQFF.

This clonotype was recorded many times. The genes are TRBV25-1 and TRBJ1-2; D may be TRBD1 (5 bases). The V end lost 9 bases, the J end lost 0 bases, and 11 bases lay between the germline ends. The CDR3 is 13 amino acids. Germline CDR1 reads MGHDK; CDR2 reads SYGVNS. The CDR3 region is CASARDPNYGYTF. Here the CDR3 DNA reads TGTGCCAGTGCCAGGGATCCTAACTATGGCTACACCTTC.

This clonotype was detected ten times or more. For the CDR3, the DNA is TGCGCCAGCAGCCAAGTGGACCCCAGCCGAAAACTGTTTTTT. Amino acids: CASSQVDPSRKLFF. The chain couples TRBV4-1 to TRBJ1-4; D not certain. Germline V gene lookup returns CDR1 MGHRA and CDR2 YSYEKL. V dropped 1 base and J dropped 10 bases, with 13 bases sitting between them. CDR3 size: 14 residues.

This clonotype showed up many times. The DNA for the CDR3 is TGTGCCAGCAGCTTAATAGGTGTTGAAGCTTTCTTT. Amino acids: CASSLIGVEAFF. The genes are TRBV7-9 and TRBJ1-1; the D is unclear. The CDR3 spans 12 residues. V shed 2 bases and J shed 7 bases, with 8 bases lying between them. Germline V lookup: CDR1 SEHNR, CDR2 FQNEAQ (reference sequence).

Many counts were recorded for this clonotype. The rearrangement joins TRBV4-1 to TRBJ2-7, with D possibly being TRBD2 (5 bases). Deletions cut 5 bases from V and 1 base from J, with 12 bases between. CDR3 length: 14 amino acids. Germline V lookup: CDR1 MGHRA, CDR2 YSYEKL. CDR3: CASSSVEGSYEQYF. The DNA of the CDR3 is TGCGCCAGCAGCTCCGTAGAGGGATCCTACGAGCAGTACTTC.

In this sample, this clonotype turned up many times. The rearrangement joins TRBV19 to TRBJ1-6; D uncertain. V was cut by 4 bases and J by 5 bases, with 9 bases left in between. CDR1 and CDR2 from the germline V gene are LNHDA and SQIVND (reference sequence). This CDR3 is built from 14 residues. CDR3 loop: CASSTRADNSPLHF. CDR3 nucleotide sequence: TGTGCCAGTAGTACTCGGGCCGATAATTCACCCCTCCACTTT.

This clonotype was observed many times. In DNA, the CDR3 is TGTGCCAGCAGGGGAGGAGGGACAGGCGGCAATCAGCCCCAGCATTTT. It yields the protein CASRGGGTGGNQPQHF. This chain links TRBV6-6 with TRBJ1-5; 8 nucleotides agree with TRBD1. The CDR3 is 16 amino acids. The germline CDR1 and CDR2 sequences are MNHNY and SVGAGI (reference sequence). Unmatched junction bases numbered 9, after V lost 6 bases and J lost 2 bases.

The chain joins TRBV11-2 to TRBJ2-3; TRBD1 aligns across 7 bases. Per the germline V gene, CDR1 is SGHAT and CDR2 is FQNNGV. J was trimmed by 2 bases and V by 5 bases; bases with no gene match: 10. The CDR3 loop spans 16 amino acids. The CDR3 loop reads CASSPPQGVFTDTQYF. CDR3 coding DNA: TGTGCCAGCAGCCCACCGCAGGGGGTATTCACAGATACGCAGTATTTT.

This clonotype was counted at least ten times. The CDR3 DNA sequence: TGCAGTGCTAGCGGGCTAGCGGGGACCGAGCAGTACTTC. It encodes CSASGLAGTEQYF. This sequence joins TRBV20-1 and TRBJ2-7; 9 positions agree with TRBD2. The germline gives CDR1 DFQATT, CDR2 SNEGSKA (reference sequence). The CDR3 has 13 amino acids. V lost 3 bases to trimming and J lost 6 bases; unmatched junction nucleotides: 6.

This clonotype was seen many times. The chain couples TRBV5-1 to TRBJ2-5; 15 bases match TRBD2. Per the germline V gene, CDR1 is SGHRS and CDR2 is YFSETQ. J gave up 6 bases and V 2 bases, and 5 bases lay outside the gene matches. CDR3 length: 16 amino acids. The CDR3 sequence is CASSFGGTSGGKTQYF. The CDR3 DNA sequence: TGCGCCAGCAGCTTCGGCGGGACTAGCGGGGGGAAGACCCAGTACTTC.

The V gene is TRBV20-1, the J gene TRBJ2-7; TRBD2 aligns across 8 bases. V dropped 5 bases and J dropped 5; count of bases not matched to a gene: 11. The CDR3 totals 14 residues. From germline, CDR1 is DFQATT and CDR2 SNEGSKA (reference sequence). CDR3 protein: CSAGLTSGGNEQYF. The CDR3 DNA reads TGCAGTGCTGGACTAACTAGCGGCGGCAACGAGCAGTACTTC.

Only a few counts were recorded for this clonotype. The V and J genes are TRBV20-1 and TRBJ2-1; D unclear. The CDR3 sequence is 10 residues long. Germline CDR1 and CDR2: DFQATT and SNEGSKA (reference sequence). V was pared by 0 bases and J by 6 bases, with 0 bases between. The CDR3 sequence is CSARDNEQFF. In DNA form, the CDR3 reads TGCAGTGCTAGAGACAATGAGCAGTTCTTC.

This clonotype was counted many times. V usage is TRBV20-1 and J usage is TRBJ2-7; 9 nucleotides agree with TRBD1. This CDR3 has 14 residues. The junction had 8 bases not matched to a gene; V was cut back by 6 bases and J by 2 bases. Germline CDR1 and CDR2: DFQATT and SNEGSKA (reference sequence). As DNA, the CDR3 is TGCAGTGCCTTAAGAGGGGACAGGGCCTACGAGCAGTACTTC. It encodes CSALRGDRAYEQYF.

As to this clonotype: A much larger clone sits a single nucleotide away, making a read error possible. V is TRBV5-1 and J is TRBJ1-1; D perhaps matches TRBD1 (6 bases). The germline CDR1 and CDR2 sequences are SGHRS and YFSETQ. The CDR3 length is 16 residues. Trimming stripped 2 bases from V and 1 base from J, with 15 bases between. As DNA, the CDR3 is TGCGCCAGCAGCTTCCGGAGGGGGAAGGCGAACACTGAAGCTTTCTTT. Protein: CASSFRRGKANTEAFF.

The chain combines TRBV20-1 with TRBJ2-5; D gene ambiguous. The CDR3 is 11 residues long. The germline V gene has CDR1 DFQATT and CDR2 SNEGSKA (reference sequence). Trimming took off 2 bases at V and 9 bases at J, with 10 bases between the two ends. The CDR3 nucleotides are TGCAGTGCTAGATGGGCGCAGGCCCAGTACTTC. Translation gives CSARWAQAQYF.